This TCR beta chain was observed in a study of CD8+ T cells in alopecia areata. General study findings and limits: There were many expanded lesional clones persisting in scalp and blood during tofacitinib. As there was one nonresponder, how baseline CD8+ expansion relates to response remains uncertain. Scalp sequencing also captures normal skin's resident alphabeta T cells. Patients showed less clear TCR sequence sharing than mice, possibly partly because of HLA diversity.

Investigators isolated RNA and reverse transcribed it into cDNA to act as the sequencing template. Generated by immunoSEQ multiplex PCR, the TCRdb table keeps only in-frame clones and is missing some. The sample carries about 76,000 clones, around 65% recorded once. Treatment described: oral pan-JAK inhibitor, 5-10 mg twice daily. The CDR3 contains 15 residues. Germline V lookup: CDR1 MGHRA, CDR2 YSYEKL. The V gene end was trimmed by 1 base and the J gene end by 1 base; junction bases not matched to a gene: 4. About this clone itself: Antigen specificity is unknown.

V and J are TRBV4-1 and TRBJ2-7, with TRBD2 matching over 7 bases. The specimen was CD8+ T cells sorted from blood, collected at week 24, from a patient treated with tofacitinib. The receptor was derived from a human donor with alopecia areata. CDR3 DNA: TGCGCCAGCAGCCAAGGTCCTAGCGGATCCTACGAGCAGTACTTC. Translated: CASSQGPSGSYEQYF.